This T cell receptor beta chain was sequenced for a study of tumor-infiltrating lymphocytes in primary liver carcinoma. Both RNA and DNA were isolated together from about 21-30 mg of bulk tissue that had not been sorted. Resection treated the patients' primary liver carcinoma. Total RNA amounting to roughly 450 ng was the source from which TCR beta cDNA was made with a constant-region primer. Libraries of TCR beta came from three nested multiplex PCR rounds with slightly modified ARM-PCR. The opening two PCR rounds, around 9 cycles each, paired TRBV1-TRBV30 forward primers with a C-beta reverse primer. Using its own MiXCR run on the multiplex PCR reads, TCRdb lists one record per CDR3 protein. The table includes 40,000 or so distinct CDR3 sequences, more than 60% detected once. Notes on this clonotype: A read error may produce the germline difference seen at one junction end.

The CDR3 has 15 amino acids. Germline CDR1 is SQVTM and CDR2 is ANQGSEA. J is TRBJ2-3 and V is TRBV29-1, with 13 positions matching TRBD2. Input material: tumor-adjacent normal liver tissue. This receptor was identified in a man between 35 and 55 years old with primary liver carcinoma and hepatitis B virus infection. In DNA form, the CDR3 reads TGCAGCGTTGCGGGACTAGCGGGGCGCACAGATACGCATTATTTT. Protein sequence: CSVAGLAGRTDTHYF.